Described below is a single T cell receptor (beta chain) sequence and its context. Its specificity is unknown. The donors belonged to the approximately 120-subject validation cohort, separate from the roughly 650-subject first cohort. Some clones are missing from TCRdb's copy, which holds only in-frame ones; the method was immunoSEQ multiplex PCR. The sample includes about 68,000 clones, around 90% of them seen just once. This sample was taken from a study of cytomegalovirus exposure and HLA in healthy donors. Study-level results: Most observed TCR sequences were rare, whereas some public TCRs were detected in many donors. According to the study, 160 or so TCR beta chains were cytomegalovirus-associated.

The CDR3 has 18 residues. The V and J ends lost 4 bases and 4 bases, in that order; junction bases with no gene match: 17. CDR1 and CDR2 (germline): MDHEN, SYDVKM. The sequencing sample was made of PBMCs. This chain links TRBV28 with TRBJ2-7; 9 nucleotides match TRBD1. The receptor's source is a man aged 18-30 years in good health and CMV-seronegative. This chain's CDR3 is CASSSPWGQGGRGYEQYF. The CDR3 DNA is TGTGCCAGCAGTTCGCCCTGGGGACAGGGAGGAAGGGGATACGAGCAGTACTTC. Based on the CDR3 plus reference TRBV28 and TRBJ2-7, the full variable domain is DVKVTQSSRYLVKRTGEKVFLECVQDMDHENMFWYRQDPGLGLRLIYFSYDVKMKEKGDIPEGYSVSREKKERFSLILESASTNQTSMYLCASSSPWGQGGRGYEQYFGPGTRLTVT.